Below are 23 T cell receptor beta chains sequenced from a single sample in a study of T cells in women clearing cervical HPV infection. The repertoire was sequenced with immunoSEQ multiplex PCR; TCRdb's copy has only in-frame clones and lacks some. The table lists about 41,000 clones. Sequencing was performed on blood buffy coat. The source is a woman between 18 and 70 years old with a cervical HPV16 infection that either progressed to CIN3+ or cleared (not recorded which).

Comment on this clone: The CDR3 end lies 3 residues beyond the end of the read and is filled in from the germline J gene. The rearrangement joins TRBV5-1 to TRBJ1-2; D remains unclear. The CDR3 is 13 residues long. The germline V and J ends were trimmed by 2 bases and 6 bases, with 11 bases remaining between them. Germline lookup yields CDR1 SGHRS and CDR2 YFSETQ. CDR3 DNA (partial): TGCGCCAGCAGCTTAGAACAGTTGGATGGC. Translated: CASSLEQLDG. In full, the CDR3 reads CASSLEQLDGYTF.

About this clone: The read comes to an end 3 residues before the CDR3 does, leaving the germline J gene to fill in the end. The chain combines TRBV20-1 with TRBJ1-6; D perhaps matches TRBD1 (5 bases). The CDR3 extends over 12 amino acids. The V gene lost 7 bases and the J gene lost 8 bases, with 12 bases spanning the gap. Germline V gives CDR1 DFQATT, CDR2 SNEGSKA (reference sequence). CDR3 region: CSGEGVDSPLHF. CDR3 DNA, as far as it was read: TGCAGTGGGGAAGGGGTCGATTCACCC.

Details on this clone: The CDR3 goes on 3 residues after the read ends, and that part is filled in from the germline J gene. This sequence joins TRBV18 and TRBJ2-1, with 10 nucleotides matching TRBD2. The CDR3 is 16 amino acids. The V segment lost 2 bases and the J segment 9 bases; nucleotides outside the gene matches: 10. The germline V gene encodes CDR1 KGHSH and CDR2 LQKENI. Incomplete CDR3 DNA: TGTGCCAGCTCACCAGGGAGCGGGAGGGCTCGAGGTGAG. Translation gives CASSPGSGRARGE. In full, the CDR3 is CASSPGSGRARGEQFF.

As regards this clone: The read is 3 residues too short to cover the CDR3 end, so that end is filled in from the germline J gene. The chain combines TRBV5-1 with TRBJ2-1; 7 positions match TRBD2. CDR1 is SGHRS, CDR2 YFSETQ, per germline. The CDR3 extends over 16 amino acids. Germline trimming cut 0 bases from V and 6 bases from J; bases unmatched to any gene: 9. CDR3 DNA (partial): TGCGCCAGCAGCTTGGCGCCTAGCGGTTTGAGCAATGAG. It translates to CASSLAPSGLSNE. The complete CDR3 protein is CASSLAPSGLSNEQFF.

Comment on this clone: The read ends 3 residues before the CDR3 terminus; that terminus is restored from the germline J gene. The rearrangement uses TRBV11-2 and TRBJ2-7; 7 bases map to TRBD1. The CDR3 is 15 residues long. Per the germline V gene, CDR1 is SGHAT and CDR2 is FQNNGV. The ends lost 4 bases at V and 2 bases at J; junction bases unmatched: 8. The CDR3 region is CASSSLNDRAYEQYF. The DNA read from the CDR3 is TGTGCCAGCAGCTCGCTTAACGACAGGGCCTACGAG.

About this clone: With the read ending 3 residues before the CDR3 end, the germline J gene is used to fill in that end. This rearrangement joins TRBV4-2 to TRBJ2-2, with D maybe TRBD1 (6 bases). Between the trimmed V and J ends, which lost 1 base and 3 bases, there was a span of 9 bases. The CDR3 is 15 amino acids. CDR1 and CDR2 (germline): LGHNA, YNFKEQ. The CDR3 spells CASSQAGAHTGELFF. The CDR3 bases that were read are TGTGCCAGCAGCCAAGCAGGGGCGCACACCGGGGAG.

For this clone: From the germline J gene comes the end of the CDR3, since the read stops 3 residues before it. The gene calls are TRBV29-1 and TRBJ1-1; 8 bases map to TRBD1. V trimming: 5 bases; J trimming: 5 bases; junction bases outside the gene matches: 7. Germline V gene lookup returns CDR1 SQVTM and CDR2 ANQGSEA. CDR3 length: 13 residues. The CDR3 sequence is CSVTVGQGTEAFF. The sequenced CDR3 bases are TGCAGCGTTACTGTCGGACAGGGTACTGAA.

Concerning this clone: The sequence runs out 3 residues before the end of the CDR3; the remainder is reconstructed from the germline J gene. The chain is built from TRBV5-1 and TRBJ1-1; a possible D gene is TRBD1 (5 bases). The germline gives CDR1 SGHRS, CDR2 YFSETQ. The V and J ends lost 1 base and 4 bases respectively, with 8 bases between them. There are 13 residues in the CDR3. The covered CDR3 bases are TGCGCCAGCAGCTTGTTGGGGGGCACTGAA. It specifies CASSLLGGTE. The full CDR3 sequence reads CASSLLGGTEAFF. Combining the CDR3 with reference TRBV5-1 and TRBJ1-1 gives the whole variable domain KAGVTQTPRYLIKTRGQQVTLSCSPISGHRSVSWYQQTPGQGLQFLFEYFSETQRNKGNFPGRFSGRQFSNSRSEMNVSTLELGDSALYLCASSLLGGTEAFFGQGTRLTVV.

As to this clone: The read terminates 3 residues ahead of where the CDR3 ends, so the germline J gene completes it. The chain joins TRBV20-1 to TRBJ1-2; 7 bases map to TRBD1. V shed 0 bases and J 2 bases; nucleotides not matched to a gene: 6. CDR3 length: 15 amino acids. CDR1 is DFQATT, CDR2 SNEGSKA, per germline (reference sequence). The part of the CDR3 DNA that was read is TGCAGTGCTAGAGATGGGGGCAGGGGGAACTATGGC. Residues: CSARDGGRGNYG. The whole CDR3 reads CSARDGGRGNYGYTF.

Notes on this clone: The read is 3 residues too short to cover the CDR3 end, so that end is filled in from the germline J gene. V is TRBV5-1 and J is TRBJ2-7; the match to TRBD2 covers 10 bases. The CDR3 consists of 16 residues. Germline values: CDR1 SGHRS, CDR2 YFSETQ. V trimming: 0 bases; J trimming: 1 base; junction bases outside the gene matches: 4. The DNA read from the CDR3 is TGCGCCAGCAGCTTGGTTCTAGCGGGAGAGTCCTACGAG. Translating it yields CASSLVLAGESYE. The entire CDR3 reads CASSLVLAGESYEQYF.

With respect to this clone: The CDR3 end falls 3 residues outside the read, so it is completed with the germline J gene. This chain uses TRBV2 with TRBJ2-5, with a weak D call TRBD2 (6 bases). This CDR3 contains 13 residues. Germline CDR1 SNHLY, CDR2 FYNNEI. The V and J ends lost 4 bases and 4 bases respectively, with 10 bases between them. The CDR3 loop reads CASSASAAETQYF. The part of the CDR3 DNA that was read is TGTGCCAGCAGTGCTAGCGCTGCAGAGACC.

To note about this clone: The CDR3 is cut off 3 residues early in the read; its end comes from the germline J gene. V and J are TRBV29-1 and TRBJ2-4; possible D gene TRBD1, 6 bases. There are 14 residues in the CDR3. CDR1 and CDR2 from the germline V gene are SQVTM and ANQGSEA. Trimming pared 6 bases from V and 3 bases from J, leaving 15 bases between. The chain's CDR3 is CSVARGFDKNIQYF. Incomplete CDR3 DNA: TGCAGCGTGGCCAGGGGTTTTGACAAAAACATT.

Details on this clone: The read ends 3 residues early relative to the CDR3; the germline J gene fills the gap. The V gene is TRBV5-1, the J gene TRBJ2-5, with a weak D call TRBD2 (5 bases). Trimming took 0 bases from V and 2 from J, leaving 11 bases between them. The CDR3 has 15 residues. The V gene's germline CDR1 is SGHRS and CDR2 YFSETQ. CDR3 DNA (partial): TGCGCCAGCAGCTTGGAACCGGGGAAACAAGAGACC. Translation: CASSLEPGKQET. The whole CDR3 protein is CASSLEPGKQETQYF.

The sequenced CDR3 bases are TGTGCCAGCAGCCCTAATCAGGGTTACAATGAG. It specifies CASSPNQGYNE. From start to end, the CDR3 is CASSPNQGYNEQFF. This rearrangement joins TRBV11-2 to TRBJ2-1; maybe TRBD1 (5 bases). The read ends 3 residues shy of where the CDR3 ends; the end is completed using the germline J gene. Deletions cut 5 bases from V and 4 bases from J, with 12 bases between. The CDR3 length is 14 residues. Germline values: CDR1 SGHAT, CDR2 FQNNGV.

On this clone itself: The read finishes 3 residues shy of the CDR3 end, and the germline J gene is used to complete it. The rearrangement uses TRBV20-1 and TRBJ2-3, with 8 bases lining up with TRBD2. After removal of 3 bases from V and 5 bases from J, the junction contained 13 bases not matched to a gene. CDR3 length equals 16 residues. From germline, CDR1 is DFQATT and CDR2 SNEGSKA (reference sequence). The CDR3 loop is CSASARASGRLDTQYF. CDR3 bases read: TGCAGTGCTAGTGCCCGGGCTAGCGGGCGGCTAGATACG.

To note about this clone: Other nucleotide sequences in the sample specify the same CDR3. Partial CDR3 DNA: TGCAGTGCTAAAGGGTTGTGGGTAGAGGCCTCAAACATT. The encoded protein is CSAKGLWVEASNI. The entire CDR3 is CSAKGLWVEASNIQYF. The chain links TRBV20-1 to TRBJ2-4; no definite D call. The sequenced fragment ends 3 residues before the CDR3 boundary, so the rest is inferred from the germline J gene. Germline V gene data show CDR1 as DFQATT and CDR2 as SNEGSKA (reference sequence). V was cut by 4 bases and J by 6 bases, with 22 bases left in between. This CDR3 comprises 16 residues.

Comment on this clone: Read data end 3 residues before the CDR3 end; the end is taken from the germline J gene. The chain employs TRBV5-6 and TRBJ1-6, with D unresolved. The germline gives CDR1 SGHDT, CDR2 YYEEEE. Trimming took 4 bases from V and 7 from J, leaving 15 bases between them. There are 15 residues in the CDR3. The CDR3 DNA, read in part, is TGTGCCAGCAGCCCCAGGTCTGTGGAGAATTCACCC. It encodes CASSPRSVENSP. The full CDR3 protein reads CASSPRSVENSPLHF.

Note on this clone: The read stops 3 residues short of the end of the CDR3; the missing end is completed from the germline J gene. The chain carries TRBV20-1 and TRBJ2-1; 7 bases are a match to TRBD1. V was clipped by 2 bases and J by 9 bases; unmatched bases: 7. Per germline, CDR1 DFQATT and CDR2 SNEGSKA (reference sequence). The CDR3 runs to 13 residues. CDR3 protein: CSARRQGEGEQFF. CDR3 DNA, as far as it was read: TGCAGTGCTAGAAGACAGGGAGAGGGTGAG.

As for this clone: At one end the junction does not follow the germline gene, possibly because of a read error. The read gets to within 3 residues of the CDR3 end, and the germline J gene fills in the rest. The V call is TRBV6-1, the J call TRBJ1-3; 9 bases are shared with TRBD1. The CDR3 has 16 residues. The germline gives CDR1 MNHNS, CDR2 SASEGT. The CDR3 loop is CAGSGGDRAKGNTIYF. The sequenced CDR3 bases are TGTGCCGGCAGTGGCGGGGACAGGGCAAAAGGAAACACC.

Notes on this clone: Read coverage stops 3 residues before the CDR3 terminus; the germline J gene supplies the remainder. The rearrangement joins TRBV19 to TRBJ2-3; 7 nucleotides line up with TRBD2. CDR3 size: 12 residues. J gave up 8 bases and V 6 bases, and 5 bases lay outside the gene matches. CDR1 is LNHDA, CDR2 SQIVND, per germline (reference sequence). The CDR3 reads CASRNGGGTQYF. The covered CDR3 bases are TGTGCCAGTAGAAATGGGGGGGGTACG.

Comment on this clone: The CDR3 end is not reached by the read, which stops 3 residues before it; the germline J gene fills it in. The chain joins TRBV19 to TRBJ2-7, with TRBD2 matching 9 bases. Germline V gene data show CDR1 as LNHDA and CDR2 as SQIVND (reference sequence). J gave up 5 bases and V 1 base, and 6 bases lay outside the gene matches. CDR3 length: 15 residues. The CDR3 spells CASSIVGSGSHEQYF. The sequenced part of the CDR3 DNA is TGTGCCAGTAGTATAGTAGGTAGCGGGAGCCACGAG.

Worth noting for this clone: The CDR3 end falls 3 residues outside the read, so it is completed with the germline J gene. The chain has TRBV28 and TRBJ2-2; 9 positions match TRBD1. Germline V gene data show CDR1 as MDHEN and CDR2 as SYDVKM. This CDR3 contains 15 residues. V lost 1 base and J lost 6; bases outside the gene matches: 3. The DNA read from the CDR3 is TGTGCCAGCAGTTTATCGGACAGGGGTTCCGGGGAG. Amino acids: CASSLSDRGSGE. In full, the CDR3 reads CASSLSDRGSGELFF.

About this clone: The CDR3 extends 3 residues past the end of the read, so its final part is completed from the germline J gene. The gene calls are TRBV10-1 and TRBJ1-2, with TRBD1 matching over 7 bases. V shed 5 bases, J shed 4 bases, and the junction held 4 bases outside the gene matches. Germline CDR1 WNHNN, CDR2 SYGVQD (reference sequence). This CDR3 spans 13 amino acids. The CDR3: CASSRDRTYGYTF. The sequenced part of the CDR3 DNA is TGCGCCAGCAGTCGGGACAGAACCTATGGC.